The 23 T cell receptor beta chains in this list originate from one sample, sequenced in a study of cytomegalovirus exposure and HLA in healthy donors. The PCR was carried out with 60 Vbeta primers and 13 Jbeta primers. Assay: immunoSEQ multiplex PCR; the TCRdb copy retains only in-frame clones and omits some. The sample carries 150,000 or so clones, around 77% recorded once. The specimen was PBMCs. These receptors all come from a woman aged 30 to 39 in good health and CMV-seronegative.

This chain joins TRBV29-1 and TRBJ2-3; TRBD2 matches at 10 bases. The J segment lost 1 base and the V segment lost 2 bases, leaving 12 bases of the junction unmatched. The CDR3 is 18 residues long. From germline, CDR1 is SQVTM and CDR2 ANQGSEA. This CDR3 reads CSVERVAGGPFGTDTQYF. The DNA for the CDR3 is TGCAGCGTTGAAAGGGTAGCGGGGGGCCCGTTTGGCACAGATACGCAGTATTTT.

The chain has TRBV6-5 and TRBJ1-4; 7 nucleotides agree with TRBD1. CDR3 length: 13 residues. Germline CDR1 and CDR2: MNHEY and SVGAGI. The J segment lost 8 bases and the V segment lost 5 bases, leaving 5 bases of the junction unmatched. CDR3 protein: CASSRGGWEKLFF. CDR3 in DNA: TGTGCCAGCAGTCGAGGGGGCTGGGAAAAACTGTTTTTT.

The genes are TRBV2 and TRBJ2-5; D is unresolved. Germline V gene sequence: CDR1 SNHLY, CDR2 FYNNEI. The CDR3 runs 12 residues. With 5 bases removed from V and 1 base from J, the gap between germline ends came to 5 bases. CDR3 DNA: TGTGCCAGCAGTTGGGCCCAAGAGACCCAGTACTTC. Its translation: CASSWAQETQYF.

The V call is TRBV7-7, the J call TRBJ2-3; 8 bases agree with TRBD1. Germline CDR1 and CDR2: SSHAT and FNYEAQ (reference sequence). The V gene end was trimmed by 5 bases and the J gene end by 5 bases; junction bases not matched to a gene: 9. CDR3 size: 15 residues. The CDR3 sequence: CASSPTGVGVDTQYF. The CDR3 bases are TGTGCCAGCAGCCCGACAGGGGTCGGGGTAGATACGCAGTATTTT.

The chain links TRBV11-2 to TRBJ2-7; weak D call: TRBD1 (6 bases). Germline lookup yields CDR1 SGHAT and CDR2 FQNNGV. The CDR3 extends over 14 amino acids. V lost 1 base and J 1 base, leaving 8 bases between the germline ends. Here the CDR3 DNA reads TGTGCCAGCAGCTTAGGAACAGGGTCCTACGAGCAGTACTTC. Protein product: CASSLGTGSYEQYF.

This clone was counted a single time. The genes are TRBV19 and TRBJ1-2; D unclear. Trimming took 10 bases from V and 8 from J, leaving 17 bases between them. The CDR3 totals 12 residues. The germline V gene has CDR1 LNHDA and CDR2 SQIVND (reference sequence). The CDR3 nucleotides read TGTGCCATCAGAGACCCAAGGAGAGGCTACACCTTC. Translating gives CAIRDPRRGYTF.

This clone was counted only a few times. The rearrangement joins TRBV10-3 to TRBJ2-7, with a weak D call TRBD2 (5 bases). Germline CDR1 reads ENHRY; CDR2 reads SYGVKD. V lost 3 bases and J 0 bases, leaving 12 bases between the germline ends. The CDR3 has 15 residues. CDR3 nucleotides: TGTGCCATCAGTGATGTCGAGGGTGGCTCCTACGAGCAGTACTTC. This encodes CAISDVEGGSYEQYF.

A single count supports this clone. The chain recombines TRBV5-4 with TRBJ2-2; 7 nucleotides match TRBD1. The CDR3 has 14 residues. CDR1 and CDR2 from the germline V gene are SGHNT and YYREEE (reference sequence). Trimming removed 4 bases from V and 4 bases from J; junction bases left unmatched: 4. In nucleotides, the CDR3 is TGTGCCAGCAGCCTGGACAGGTCCACCGGGGAGCTGTTTTTT. Encoded protein: CASSLDRSTGELFF.

V is TRBV9 and J is TRBJ2-3; 11 nucleotides line up with TRBD2. The J segment lost 9 bases and the V segment lost 3 bases, leaving 21 bases of the junction unmatched. From germline, CDR1 is SGDLS and CDR2 YYNGEE. The CDR3 covers 19 residues. The chain's CDR3 is CASSADSLAGGITQATQYF. The CDR3 nucleotides are TGTGCCAGCAGCGCTGATTCTCTAGCGGGGGGCATCACCCAGGCCACGCAGTATTTT. Full variable domain (missing parts from reference TRBV9 and TRBJ2-3): DSGVTQTPKHLITATGQRVTLRCSPRSGDLSVYWYQQSLDQGLQFLIQYYNGEERAKGNILERFSAQQFPDLHSELNLSSLELGDSALYFCASSADSLAGGITQATQYFGPGTRLTVL.

This CDR3 reads CASSQVTGVTNYGYTF. As DNA, the CDR3 is TGCGCCAGCAGCCAAGTCACAGGGGTAACTAACTATGGCTACACCTTC. J is TRBJ1-2 and V is TRBV4-1, with 7 bases aligning to TRBD1. Germline CDR1 MGHRA, CDR2 YSYEKL. Germline trimming cut 1 base from V and 0 bases from J; bases unmatched to any gene: 5. This CDR3 has 16 residues.

This sequence joins TRBV28 and TRBJ2-7; D call uncertain. Germline loops: CDR1 MDHEN, CDR2 SYDVKM. The CDR3 spans 14 residues. Trimming pared 7 bases from V and 2 bases from J, leaving 15 bases between. The CDR3 sequence: CASIQDRHPYEQYF. DNA of the CDR3: TGTGCCAGCATCCAAGACCGACACCCCTACGAGCAGTACTTC.

The table lists this clone with a few counts. This chain uses TRBV28 with TRBJ2-1; D possibly corresponds to TRBD1 (6 bases). Germline V gene data show CDR1 as MDHEN and CDR2 as SYDVKM. This CDR3 has 15 residues. V was shortened by 6 bases and J by 2 bases, with 14 bases between the two germline ends. For the CDR3, the DNA is TGTGCCAGCAGCTACCTACAGGGCACCTACAATGAGCAGTTCTTC. Translating gives CASSYLQGTYNEQFF.

The rearrangement links TRBV18 to TRBJ1-2, with 8 bases that match TRBD1. V was pared by 9 bases and J by 4 bases, with 10 bases of the junction left unmatched. In germline, CDR1 is KGHSH, CDR2 LQKENI. CDR3 size: 14 residues. CDR3 nucleotides: TGTGCCAGTCTACCGGGACAGGAACCCTATGGCTACACCTTC. Protein sequence: CASLPGQEPYGYTF.

CDR3 region: CASSFKALAGYNEQFF. The DNA for the CDR3 is TGTGCCAGCAGCTTTAAGGCACTAGCGGGGTACAATGAGCAGTTCTTC. V usage is TRBV7-7 and J usage is TRBJ2-1; the match to TRBD2 covers 10 bases. Germline values: CDR1 SSHAT, CDR2 FNYEAQ (reference sequence). The CDR3 is 16 amino acids. Trimming took 3 bases from V and 4 from J; bases not matched to a gene: 6.

This clone appeared a few times. The J gene is TRBJ2-1, the V gene TRBV11-3, with D tentatively TRBD1 (6 bases). Germline V gives CDR1 SGHNT, CDR2 YENEEA. The CDR3 contains 14 residues. Deletions cut 1 base from V and 4 bases from J, with 8 bases between. CDR3 DNA: TGTGCCAGCAGCTTAGGTCAGGGGTACAATGAGCAGTTCTTC. Its translation: CASSLGQGYNEQFF.

V usage is TRBV5-6 and J usage is TRBJ2-7; D gene ambiguous. Germline loops: CDR1 SGHDT, CDR2 YYEEEE. There are 14 residues in the CDR3. V shed 0 bases and J shed 4 bases, with 11 bases lying between them. CDR3 loop: CASSLASVNYEQYF. CDR3 DNA sequence: TGTGCCAGCAGCTTGGCCTCGGTGAATTACGAGCAGTACTTC.

This clone was counted only a few times. The chain has TRBV5-1 and TRBJ1-4; D unresolved. The CDR3 length is 13 residues. Trimming cost V 7 bases and J 7 bases, with 14 bases left between them. In germline, CDR1 is SGHRS, CDR2 YFSETQ. CDR3 region: CASRPEGGEKLFF. CDR3 nucleotide sequence: TGCGCCAGCCGACCCGAAGGAGGTGAAAAACTGTTTTTT.

The J gene is TRBJ2-7, the V gene TRBV2, with 8 positions matching TRBD2. There are 14 residues in the CDR3. With 8 bases clipped from V and 2 bases from J, the junction kept 8 bases outside the gene matches. Germline CDR1 SNHLY, CDR2 FYNNEI. CDR3 bases: TGTGCCAGCGGACGCGGGGGGCCTACCTACGAGCAGTACTTC. The encoded protein is CASGRGGPTYEQYF.

This chain links TRBV11-2 with TRBJ2-7; the D gene is possibly TRBD1 (5 bases). V gave up 1 base and J gave up 2 bases, with 9 bases separating them. Germline V gene sequence: CDR1 SGHAT, CDR2 FQNNGV. This CDR3 is 14 amino acids long. Written as DNA, the CDR3 is TGTGCCAGCAGCTTAGGTTGGGGCACCTACGAGCAGTACTTC. Encoded protein: CASSLGWGTYEQYF.

This rearrangement joins TRBV9 to TRBJ2-5, with D possibly TRBD2 on 7 matching bases. V lost 3 bases to trimming and J lost 5 bases, with 23 bases between them. Germline CDR1 is SGDLS and CDR2 is YYNGEE. The CDR3 runs to 17 residues. Here the CDR3 DNA reads TGTGCCAGCAGCGGAGGGGGGCGGGGGACCTGGGAGGAGACCCAGTACTTC. It is translated as CASSGGGRGTWEETQYF.

The gene calls are TRBV5-4 and TRBJ2-7; possibly TRBD2 for D (6 bases). V shed 1 base and J shed 0 bases, with 11 bases lying between them. CDR3 size: 15 residues. Germline values: CDR1 SGHNT, CDR2 YYREEE (reference sequence). Here the CDR3 DNA reads TGTGCCAGCAGCTTGCCGGGACTGAGCTCCTACGAGCAGTACTTC. Amino acids: CASSLPGLSSYEQYF.

This clone has just a few counts. V usage is TRBV6-1 and J usage is TRBJ2-7, with D possibly being TRBD1 (6 bases). The CDR3 is 13 amino acids. Trimming took 5 bases from V and 0 from J, leaving 8 bases between them. From germline, CDR1 is MNHNS and CDR2 SASEGT. CDR3 sequence (DNA): TGTGCCAGCAGTCGACAGGACTCCTACGAGCAGTACTTC. It is translated as CASSRQDSYEQYF.

The chain couples TRBV7-6 to TRBJ2-1; 9 nucleotides align to TRBD1. This CDR3 comprises 16 residues. V was pared by 5 bases and J by 7 bases, with 12 bases of the junction left unmatched. Germline V lookup: CDR1 SGHVS, CDR2 FNYEAQ. Here the CDR3 reads CASSPMGQGKINEQFF. CDR3 coding DNA: TGTGCCAGCAGCCCGATGGGACAGGGAAAAATAAATGAGCAGTTCTTC.